The present T cell receptor (beta chain) was sequenced within a study of shared clonotypes between healthy human individuals (dated by TCRdb to 2019 to 2021). Regarding the complete study: The cohort included three men and two women between 18 and 49 years of age. Per donor, three plates each were used for CD4 naive and CD4 memory, two for CD8 naive, and one for CD8 memory. To estimate repertoire size and how much clonotypes are shared between individuals, the study performed deep sequencing of blood TCR repertoires from a handful of healthy adults. Different laboratories and diverse techniques were used to prepare libraries and sequence TCR repertoires, to increase sequencing depth and limit assay-specific biases. Leukapheresis yielded between about 0.94 and 10 billion PBMCs per donor.

Using the deep immunoSEQ assay, TCR CDR3 regions were amplified from genomic DNA by multiplex PCR. Extracted genomic DNA from each cell subset was distributed evenly across all wells of several immunoSEQ 96-well plates, and each plate was treated as a replicate. For sorted subsets, each replicate PCR was loaded with roughly 0.2 ug genomic DNA, equivalent to 25,000 to 30,000 T cell genomes. Purified libraries were measured with a Qubit 3.0 fluorometer, size-checked on a Bioanalyzer 2100, and measured again with the KAPA Library Quantification kit. Every immunoSEQ 96-well plate was sequenced on a separate single-read 150-cycle Illumina NextSeq 550 flow cell. Under the source paper's analysis protocol: The immunoSEQ output contained only junctional sequences without quality scores, so filtering could not match that applied to full-length reads. To assign V/J genes and CDR3, sequences were annotated using PyIR, a Python wrapper for IgBLAST v1.9, with IMGT germline references. Any read was removed if the V/J assignment was weak (E-value above 1e-6), the CDR3 was missing, or the read contained stop codons, out-of-frame junctions, or ambiguous translated residues. V3J clonotypes were defined by identical inferred V gene, J gene, and CDR3 amino acid sequence. The percentage overlap between two repertoires was calculated by dividing the number of shared unique clonotypes by the size of the smaller repertoire. Richness of each repertoire was evaluated using RTK rarefaction, the Chao1 estimator, and Recon v2.1 estimates of unobserved clonotypes. Generation probabilities were computed with OLGA for all TCRbeta clonotypes obtained by the gDNA method from several donors. TCRdb carries this immuneACCESS record with in-frame sequences only. Its versions omit some clonotypes, under half of them owing to an unresolved V gene in the studies checked, with the rest unexplained. That table gives V, J and clone size, and the DNA gave D and trimming. The sample table lists about 120,000 clones, roughly two thirds of them with a count of one. 24% of the sample is taken by the ten largest.

Comments on this clone: Its recognized antigen is unknown. No much larger clonotype is one base removed from it; base qualities were not supplied.

CDR1 and CDR2, looked up from the germline V gene (reference sequence), are SEHNR and FQNEAQ. V has 5 bases trimmed and J has 3 bases trimmed; junction bases matching no gene number 8. The CDR3 runs 15 amino acids, cysteine and phenylalanine included. Only the CDR3 portion is preserved as DNA: 45 bases, with reading frame beginning at the first base. Healthy HIV-negative adults with no recently reported acute infections or vaccinations were included as donors. Every donor was a Caucasian adult living in Nashville, Tennessee, USA. CD8 memory samples combined magnetically selected CD45RO+ cells with CCR7-negative CD45RA+ effector memory (TemRA) cells. After blood collection by leukapheresis, PBMCs were isolated using Ficoll-Histopaque density gradient centrifugation and then cryopreserved in the vapor phase of liquid nitrogen. Analytical flow cytometry was used to check the purity and quantity of every magnetically sorted T cell population. Each sorted fraction had its genomic DNA isolated and then quantified by UV absorbance on a Nanodrop 2000c.

What the authors observed across the whole study: Clonotypes shared by all four sorted-subset donors showed higher generation probabilities than non-shared clonotypes. Even with the large sequencing depth, rarefaction of the sorted-subset datasets indicated that sequencing was incomplete. About 5% of naive CD4, 3.5% of naive CD8, 2% to 2.5% of memory CD4, and about 0.4% of memory CD8 clonotypes were shared across a few donors. Sampling was limited to blood, and TCR repertoires in tissue likely differ from TCR repertoires in blood. Pairwise subsampling led to the expectation that sequencing depth would affect the degree of clonotype sharing among donors. The genetic and exposure-history diversity represented was limited by the small number of donors. Estimated clonotype richness was generally larger for naive than for memory subsets.

The V and J segments used are TRBV7-9 and TRBJ2-7; a stretch of 9 junction bases matches TRBD1. The specimen was memory CD8+ T cells sorted from blood. Read against the paper, the sample's cell subset or site label means: CD45RO+ cells pooled with CCR7-negative TemRA cells. The sequence derives from a woman aged 30 to 39 in good health. Here the CDR3 is given as CASSHGTGRVYEQYF. The sequence in DNA is TGTGCCAGCAGCCACGGGACAGGGAGAGTCTACGAGCAGTACTTC.